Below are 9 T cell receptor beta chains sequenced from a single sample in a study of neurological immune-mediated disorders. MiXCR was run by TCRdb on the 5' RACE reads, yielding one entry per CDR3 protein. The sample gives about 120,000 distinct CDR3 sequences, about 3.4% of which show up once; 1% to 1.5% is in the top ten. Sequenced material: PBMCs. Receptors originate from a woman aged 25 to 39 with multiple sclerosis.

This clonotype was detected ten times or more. This CDR3 reads CASSLSPPYF. CDR3 coding DNA: TGTGCCAGCAGCTTGTCACCCCCGTACTTC. The rearrangement uses TRBV7-9 and TRBJ2-5; D gene uncertain. Trimming took 3 bases from V and 13 from J, leaving 9 bases between them. Germline V gene lookup returns CDR1 SEHNR and CDR2 FQNEAQ (reference sequence). This CDR3 is built from 10 residues.

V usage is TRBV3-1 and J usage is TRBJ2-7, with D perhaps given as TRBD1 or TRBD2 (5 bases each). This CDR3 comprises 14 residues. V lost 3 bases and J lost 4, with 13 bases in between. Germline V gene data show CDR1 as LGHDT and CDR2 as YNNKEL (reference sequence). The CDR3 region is CASSQGRAGYEQYF. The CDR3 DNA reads TGTGCCAGCAGCCAGGGACGGGCGGGTTACGAGCAGTACTTC.

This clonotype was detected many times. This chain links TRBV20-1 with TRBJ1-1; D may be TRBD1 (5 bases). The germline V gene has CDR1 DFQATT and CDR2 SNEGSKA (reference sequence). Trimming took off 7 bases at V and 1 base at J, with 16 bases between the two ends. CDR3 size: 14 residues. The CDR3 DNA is TGCAGTGTTCGAAGGGGTCATCAGAACACTGAAGCTTTCTTT. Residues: CSVRRGHQNTEAFF.

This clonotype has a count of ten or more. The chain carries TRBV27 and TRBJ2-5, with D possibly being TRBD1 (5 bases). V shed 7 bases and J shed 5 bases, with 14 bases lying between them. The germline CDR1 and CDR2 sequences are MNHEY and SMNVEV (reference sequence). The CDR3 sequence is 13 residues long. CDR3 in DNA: TGTGCCAGCATAAAGGCAGGGTCGGAGACCCAGTACTTC. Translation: CASIKAGSETQYF.

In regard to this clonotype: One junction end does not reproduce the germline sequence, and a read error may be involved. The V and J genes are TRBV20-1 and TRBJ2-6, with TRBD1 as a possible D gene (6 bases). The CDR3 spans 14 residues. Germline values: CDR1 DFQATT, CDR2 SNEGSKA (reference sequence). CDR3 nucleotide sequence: TGCAGTGCTTTTAACAGGGCTGGGGCCAAAGTCCTGACTTTC. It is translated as CSAFNRAGAKVLTF.

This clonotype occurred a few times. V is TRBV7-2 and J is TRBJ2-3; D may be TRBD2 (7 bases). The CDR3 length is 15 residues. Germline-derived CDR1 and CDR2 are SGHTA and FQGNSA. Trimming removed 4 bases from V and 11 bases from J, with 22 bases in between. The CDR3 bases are TGTGCCAGCAGCTCTAGTCTGACATTTAGGGGGGGGCAGTATTTT. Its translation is CASSSSLTFRGGQYF.

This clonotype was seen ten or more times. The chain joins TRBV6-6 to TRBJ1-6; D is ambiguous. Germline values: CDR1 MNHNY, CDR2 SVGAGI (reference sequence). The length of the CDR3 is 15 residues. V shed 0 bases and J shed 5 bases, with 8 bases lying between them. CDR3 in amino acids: CASSYSSFHNSPLHF. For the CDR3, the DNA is TGTGCCAGCAGTTACTCGAGTTTCCATAATTCACCCCTCCACTTT.

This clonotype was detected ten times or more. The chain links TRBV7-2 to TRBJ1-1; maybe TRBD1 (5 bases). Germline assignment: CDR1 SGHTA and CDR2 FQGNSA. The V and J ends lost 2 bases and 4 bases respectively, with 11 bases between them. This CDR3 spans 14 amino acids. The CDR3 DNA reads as TGTGCCAGCAGCTTATCGGCAGGGTCCACTGAAGCTTTCTTT. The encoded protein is CASSLSAGSTEAFF.

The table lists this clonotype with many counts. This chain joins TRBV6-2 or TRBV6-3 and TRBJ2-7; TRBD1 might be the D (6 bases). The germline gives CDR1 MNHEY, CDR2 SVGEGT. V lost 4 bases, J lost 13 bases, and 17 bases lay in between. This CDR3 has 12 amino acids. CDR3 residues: CASSSGTPSYYF. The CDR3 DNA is TGTGCCAGCAGTTCGGGGACACCTTCGTATTACTTC.